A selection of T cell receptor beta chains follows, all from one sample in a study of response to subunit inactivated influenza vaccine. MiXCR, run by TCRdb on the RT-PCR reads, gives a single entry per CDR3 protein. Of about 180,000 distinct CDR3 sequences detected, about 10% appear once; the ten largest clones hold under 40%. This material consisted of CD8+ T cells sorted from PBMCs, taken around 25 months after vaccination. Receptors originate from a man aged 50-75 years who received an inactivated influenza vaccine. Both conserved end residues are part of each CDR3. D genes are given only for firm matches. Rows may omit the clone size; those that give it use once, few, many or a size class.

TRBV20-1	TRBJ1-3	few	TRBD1	CSARDQTGGDAYHGNTIYF	TGCAGTGCTAGAGATCAAACAGGGGGAGACGCTTATCACGGAAACACCATATATTTT
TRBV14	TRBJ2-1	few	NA	CASSQDRGISYNEQFF	TGTGCCAGCAGCCAAGACAGGGGAATTTCTTACAATGAGCAGTTCTTC
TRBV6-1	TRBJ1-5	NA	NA	CASRGDGTNQPQHF	TGTGCCAGCAGGGGGGACGGCACCAATCAGCCCCAGCATTTT
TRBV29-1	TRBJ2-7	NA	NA	CSAGYWGYEQYF	TGCAGCGCGGGGTATTGGGGGTACGAGCAGTACTTC
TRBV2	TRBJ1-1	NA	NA	CATRGNRVTTEAFF	TGTGCCACCAGAGGAAACAGGGTAACAACTGAAGCTTTCTTT
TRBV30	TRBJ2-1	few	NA	CAWSVPLLSYNEQFF	TGTGCCTGGAGTGTACCCCTGCTTTCCTACAATGAGCAGTTCTTC
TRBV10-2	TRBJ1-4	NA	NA	CASSGGWSEKLFF	TGCGCCAGCAGCGGGGGTTGGTCCGAAAAACTGTTTTTT
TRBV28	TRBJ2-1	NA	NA	CASSPLVEQFF	TGTGCCAGCAGCCCTTTAGTTGAGCAGTTCTTC
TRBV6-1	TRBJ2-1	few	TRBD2	CASRVLAGTYREQFF	TGTGCCAGCAGGGTACTAGCGGGTACCTATCGTGAGCAGTTCTTC
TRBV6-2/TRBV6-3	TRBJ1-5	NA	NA	CATSLSPRRFGNQPQHF	TGTGCCACCTCCCTATCCCCCCGCAGGTTCGGCAATCAGCCCCAGCATTTT
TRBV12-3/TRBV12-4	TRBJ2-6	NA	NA	CASSLGSPGANVLTF	TGTGCCAGCAGTTTAGGGTCCCCTGGGGCCAACGTCCTGACTTTC
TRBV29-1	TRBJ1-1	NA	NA	CSVGTALEAFF	TGCAGCGTTGGGACAGCCCTTGAAGCTTTCTTT
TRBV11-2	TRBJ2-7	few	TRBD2	CASSLGGNYEQYF	TGTGCCAGCAGCCTCGGGGGGAACTACGAGCAGTACTTC
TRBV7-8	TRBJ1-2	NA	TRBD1	CASSPGTGGANYGYTF	TGTGCCAGCAGCCCCGGGACAGGGGGAGCTAACTATGGCTACACCTTC